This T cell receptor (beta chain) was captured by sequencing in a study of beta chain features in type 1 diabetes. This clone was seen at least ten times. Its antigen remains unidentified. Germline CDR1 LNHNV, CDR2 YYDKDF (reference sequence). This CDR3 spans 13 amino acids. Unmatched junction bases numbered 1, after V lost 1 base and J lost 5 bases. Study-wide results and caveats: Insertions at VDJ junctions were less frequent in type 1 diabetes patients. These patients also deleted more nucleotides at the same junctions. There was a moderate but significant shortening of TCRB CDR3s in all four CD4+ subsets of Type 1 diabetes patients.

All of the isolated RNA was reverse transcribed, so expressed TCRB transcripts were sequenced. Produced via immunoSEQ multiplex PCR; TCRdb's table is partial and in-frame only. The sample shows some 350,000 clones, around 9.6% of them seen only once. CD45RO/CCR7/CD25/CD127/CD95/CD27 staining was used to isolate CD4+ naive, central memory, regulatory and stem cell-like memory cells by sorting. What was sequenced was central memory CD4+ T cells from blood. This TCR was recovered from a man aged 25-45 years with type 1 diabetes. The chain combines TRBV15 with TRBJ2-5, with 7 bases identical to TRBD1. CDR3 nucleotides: TGTGCCACCAGCAGAGTACAGGGGGAGACCCAGTACTTC. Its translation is CATSRVQGETQYF.